The TCR beta chain under discussion was sequenced for a study of liver allograft versus peripheral blood T cells. Study-wide context: The study compared liver allograft T cell receptor repertoires against peripheral blood repertoires of liver transplant recipients.

From the reads, TCRdb called clonotypes with MiXCR, one entry per CDR3 protein. The data show approximately 10,000 distinct CDR3 sequences, less than 20% seen once. Germline V CDR1 and CDR2: SGHNT, YYREEE (reference sequence). The V segment lost 4 bases and the J segment 4 bases; nucleotides outside the gene matches: 10. The CDR3 extends over 16 amino acids. This clonotype was seen ten or more times. The V gene is TRBV5-4, the J gene TRBJ2-2; 7 bases are a match to TRBD2. The sequence derives from a human patient who had a liver transplant. Some T cells could come from the graft donor. The CDR3 region is CASSPRGGMATGELFF. The CDR3 bases are TGTGCCAGCAGCCCCCGGGGAGGGATGGCCACCGGGGAGCTGTTTTTT. The entire variable domain, with the rest obtained from reference TRBV5-4 and TRBJ2-2, is as follows: ETGVTQSPTHLIKTRGQQVTLRCSSQSGHNTVSWYQQALGQGPQFIFQYYREEENGRGNFPPRFSGLQFPNYSSELNVNALELDDSALYLCASSPRGGMATGELFFGEGSRLTVL.